Listed below are T cell receptor beta chains from one sample, sequenced in a study of OX40 agonist ivuxolimab in advanced cancers. Sequencing was performed with immunoSEQ multiplex PCR; in TCRdb, only in-frame clones are kept and a portion is missing. The sample has 72,000 or so clones; approximately 86% are singletons. Sequenced here: CD4+ or CD8+ T cells sorted from blood, sampled in a trial of the OX40 agonist ivuxolimab. The source of these receptors is an adult with an advanced solid tumor such as melanoma, head and neck, liver or kidney cancer. Each CDR3 is given with its conserved first and last residue. Fields, in order: clone size, V gene, CDR3 protein. A clone size is listed for some rows: how often the clone was seen (once, few, many), or a class if it is expanded.

NA,TRBV11-2,CASSRQGVSYNEQFF
NA,TRBV27,CASKISGTSGGYEQYF
NA,TRBV11-2,CASSPGRGAPDTQYF
NA,TRBV7-3,CASSPGAGAEQFF
NA,TRBV5-1,CASSTQGAGLGNTIYF
NA,TRBV29-1,CSVGDTRTYEQYF
NA,TRBV6-1,CASRKETQYF
NA,TRBV6-1,CASGGQGGNQPQHF
NA,TRBV5-1,CASSFGTVGNTIYF
NA,TRBV18,CASSLQGANTGELFF
NA,TRBV12-5,CASGLASGASTGELFF
NA,TRBV18,CASSPQGPGTYNEQFF
NA,TRBV28,CATHRDNNYGYTF
NA,TRBV28,CASSLTGPQETQYF
NA,TRBV28,CASEGQSSYEQYF
NA,TRBV5-6,CASSLEVAGDTQYF
NA,TRBV14,CASSRGRLAGGIATSSYEQYF
NA,TRBV5-6,CASSLPTGNYGYTF
once,TRBV27,CASGRRAGGLNEQFF
NA,TRBV6-5,CASSFSQDWGGEQYF
NA,TRBV28,CASSPRGQGRTEAFF
NA,TRBV7-9,CASSLQTGSTDTQYF
NA,TRBV4-3,CASSQVETSGIQFF
NA,TRBV2,CASSGNEQFF
NA,TRBV4-2,CASSQDRDRNIQYF
NA,TRBV7-9,CASSYYRGSTDTQYF
few,TRBV7-2,CASSFNQGFEAFF
NA,TRBV6-5,CASSYSKDNYGYTF
NA,TRBV7-2,CASSQNPGVETQYF
NA,TRBV7-2,CASRFPTGRNEQFF
once,TRBV28,CASSFNTGRQGTEGYTF
NA,TRBV20-1,CSADINYGYTF
NA,TRBV4-3,CASSQSIAGGPNTGELFF
NA,TRBV4-3,CASSSGQGYEKLFF
NA,TRBV18,CASSPASGGQNYGYTF
NA,TRBV7-9,CASSLDRGQETQYF
NA,TRBV7-6,CASSLGVSGGRETQYF
NA,TRBV10-3,CASSGRQPNTEAFF
NA,TRBV4-3,CASSFSSWGGSYEQYF
NA,TRBV7-2,CASSPRASADTQYF
NA,TRBV18,CASSQGTGGSNQPQHF
NA,TRBV6-6,CASSRPGQGAWEQYF
NA,TRBV7-9,CASSTGTSESTDTQYF
few,TRBV2,CASSEALRTNSPLHF
NA,TRBV4-1,CASSHGTADSNQPQHF
NA,TRBV5-5,CASRGQDYGYTF
NA,TRBV11-3,CASSLRTSGRVDTQYF
NA,TRBV2,CASRDNRGRTYGYTF
NA,TRBV19,CASTLGSRPNTIYF
NA,TRBV5-6,CASSSRTSGWANEQFF
NA,TRBV7-2,CASSLDASAADTQYF
NA,TRBV29-1,CSVAPGARDTEAFF
NA,TRBV2,CASSVPPGTGVYEQYF
NA,TRBV7-2,CATDRGRQNTEAFF
few,TRBV30,CAWSVVSGQPQHF